This T cell receptor (beta chain) was documented in a study of blood T cell repertoires in COVID-19. Whole-study context: Samples came from the United States, Italy and Spain, spanning acute and convalescent COVID-19. T cells, B-cell-depleted T cells, or PBMCs provided the cDNA or gDNA that served as material.

CDR1 and CDR2 from the germline V gene are SEHNR and FQNEAQ (reference sequence). The CDR3 is 14 amino acids. The germline V and J ends were trimmed by 5 bases and 4 bases, with 14 bases remaining between them. Original processing methods: Estimated nucleated cell counts came from reference gene primer amplification. Here immunoSEQ multiplex PCR was the method, and the copy in TCRdb shows in-frame clones only, minus some. That table is the source of V, J and clone size, and D and trimming were worked out from the DNA. The sample lists tens of thousands of clones; about 95% were seen once. This receptor was obtained from a human donor with active COVID-19. The donor label of this sample is uncertain. The genes are TRBV7-9 and TRBJ1-2; weak D call: TRBD1 (6 bases). The sequenced sample consisted of peripheral blood. The CDR3 here is CASSRSDRTYGYTF. In DNA, the CDR3 is TGTGCCAGCAGCAGATCGGACAGAACCTATGGCTACACCTTC.